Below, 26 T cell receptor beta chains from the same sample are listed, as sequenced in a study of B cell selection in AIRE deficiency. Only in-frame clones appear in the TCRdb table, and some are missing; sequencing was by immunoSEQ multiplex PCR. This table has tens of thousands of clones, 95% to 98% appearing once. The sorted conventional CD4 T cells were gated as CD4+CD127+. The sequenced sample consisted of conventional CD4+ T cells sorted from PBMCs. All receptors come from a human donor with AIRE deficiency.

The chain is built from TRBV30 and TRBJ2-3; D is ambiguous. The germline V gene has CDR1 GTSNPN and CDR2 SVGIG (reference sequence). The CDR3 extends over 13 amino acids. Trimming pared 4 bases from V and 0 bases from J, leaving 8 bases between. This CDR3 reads CAWTNPSTDTQYF. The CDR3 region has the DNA TGTGCCTGGACCAACCCTAGCACAGATACGCAGTATTTT.

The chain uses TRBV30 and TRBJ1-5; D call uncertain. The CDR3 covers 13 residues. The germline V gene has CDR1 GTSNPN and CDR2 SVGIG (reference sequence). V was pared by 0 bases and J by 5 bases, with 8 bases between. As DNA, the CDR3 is TGTGCCTGGAGTGTACAAAGTTATCAGCCCCAGCATTTT. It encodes CAWSVQSYQPQHF.

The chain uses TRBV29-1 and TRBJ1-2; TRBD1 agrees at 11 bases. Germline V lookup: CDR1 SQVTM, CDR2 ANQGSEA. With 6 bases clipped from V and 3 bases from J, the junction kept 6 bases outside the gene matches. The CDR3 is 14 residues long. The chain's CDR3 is CSVGRGQGDYGYTF. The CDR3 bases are TGCAGCGTCGGACGGGGACAGGGGGACTATGGCTACACCTTC.

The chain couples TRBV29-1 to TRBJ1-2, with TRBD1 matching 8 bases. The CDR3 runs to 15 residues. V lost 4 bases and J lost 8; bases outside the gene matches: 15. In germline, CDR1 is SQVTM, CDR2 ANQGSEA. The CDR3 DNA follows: TGCAGCGTTGCACATCCCTCGACAGGGGCGCGCGGCTACACCTTC. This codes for CSVAHPSTGARGYTF. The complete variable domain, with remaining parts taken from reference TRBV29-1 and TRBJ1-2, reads SAVISQKPSRDICQRGTSLTIQCQVDSQVTMMFWYRQQPGQSLTLIATANQGSEATYESGFVIDKFPISRPNLTFSTLTVSNMSPEDSSIYLCSVAHPSTGARGYTFGSGTRLTVV.

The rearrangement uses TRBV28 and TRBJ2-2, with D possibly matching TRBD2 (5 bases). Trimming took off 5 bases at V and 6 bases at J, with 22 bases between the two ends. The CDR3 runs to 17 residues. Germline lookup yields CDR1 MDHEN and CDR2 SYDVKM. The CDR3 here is CASSPSLTRKRAGELFF. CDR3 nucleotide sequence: TGTGCCAGCAGTCCCTCACTCACTAGGAAGAGGGCCGGGGAGCTGTTTTTT.

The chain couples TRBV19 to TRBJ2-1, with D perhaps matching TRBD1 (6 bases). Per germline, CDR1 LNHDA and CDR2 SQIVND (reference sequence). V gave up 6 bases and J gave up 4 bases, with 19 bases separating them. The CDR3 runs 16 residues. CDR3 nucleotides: TGTGCCAGTAGCCGCACCCCCGGGACATTTTACAATGAGCAGTTCTTC. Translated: CASSRTPGTFYNEQFF.

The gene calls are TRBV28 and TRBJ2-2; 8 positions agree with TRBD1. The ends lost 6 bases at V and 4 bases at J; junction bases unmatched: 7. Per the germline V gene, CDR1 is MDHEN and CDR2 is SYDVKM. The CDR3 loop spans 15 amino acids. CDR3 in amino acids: CASRSGQVGTGELFF. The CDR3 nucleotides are TGTGCCAGCAGATCGGGACAGGTGGGCACCGGGGAGCTGTTTTTT.

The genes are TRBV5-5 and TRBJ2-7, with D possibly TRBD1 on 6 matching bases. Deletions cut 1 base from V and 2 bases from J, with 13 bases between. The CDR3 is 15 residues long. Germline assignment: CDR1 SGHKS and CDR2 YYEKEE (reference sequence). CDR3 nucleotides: TGTGCCAGCAGCTTGCAGTACAGGGAAGCCTACGAGCAGTACTTC. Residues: CASSLQYREAYEQYF.

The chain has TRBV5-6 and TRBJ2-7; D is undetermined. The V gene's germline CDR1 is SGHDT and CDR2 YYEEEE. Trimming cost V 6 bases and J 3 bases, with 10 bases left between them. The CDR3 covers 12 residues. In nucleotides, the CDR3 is TGTGCCAGCACCTCGTCCCTCTACGAGCAGTACTTC. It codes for CASTSSLYEQYF.

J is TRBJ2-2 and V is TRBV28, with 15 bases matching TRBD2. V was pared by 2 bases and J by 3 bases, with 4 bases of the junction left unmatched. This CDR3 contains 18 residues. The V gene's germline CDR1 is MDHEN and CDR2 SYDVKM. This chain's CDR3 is CASSLGLAGGPDTGELFF. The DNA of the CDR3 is TGTGCCAGCAGTTTAGGACTAGCGGGAGGGCCGGACACCGGGGAGCTGTTTTTT.

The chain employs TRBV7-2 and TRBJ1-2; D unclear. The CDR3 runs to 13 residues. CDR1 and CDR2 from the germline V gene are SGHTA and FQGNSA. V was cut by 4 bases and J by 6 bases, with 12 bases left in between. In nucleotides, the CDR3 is TGTGCCAGCAGCTCCCTCACGGAGCATGGCTACACCTTC. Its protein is CASSSLTEHGYTF.

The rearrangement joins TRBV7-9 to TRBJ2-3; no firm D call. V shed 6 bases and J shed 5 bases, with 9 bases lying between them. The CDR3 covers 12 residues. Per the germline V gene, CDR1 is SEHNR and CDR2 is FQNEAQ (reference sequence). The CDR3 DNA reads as TGTGCCAGCAGTTTACCACAAGATACGCAGTATTTT. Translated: CASSLPQDTQYF.

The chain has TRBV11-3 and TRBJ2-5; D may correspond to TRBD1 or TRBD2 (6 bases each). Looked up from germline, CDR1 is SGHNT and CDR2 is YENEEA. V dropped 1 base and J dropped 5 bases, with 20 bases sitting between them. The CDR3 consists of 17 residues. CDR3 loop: CASSLGGRDGRGETQYF. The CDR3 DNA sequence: TGTGCCAGCAGCTTAGGGGGGCGCGACGGGAGAGGGGAGACCCAGTACTTC.

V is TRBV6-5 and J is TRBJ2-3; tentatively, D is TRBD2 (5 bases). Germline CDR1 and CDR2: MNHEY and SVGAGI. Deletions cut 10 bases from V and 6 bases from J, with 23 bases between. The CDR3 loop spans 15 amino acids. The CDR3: CATRTEAVGSDTQYF. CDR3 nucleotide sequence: TGTGCCACCAGAACGGAAGCGGTGGGGAGCGATACGCAGTATTTT.

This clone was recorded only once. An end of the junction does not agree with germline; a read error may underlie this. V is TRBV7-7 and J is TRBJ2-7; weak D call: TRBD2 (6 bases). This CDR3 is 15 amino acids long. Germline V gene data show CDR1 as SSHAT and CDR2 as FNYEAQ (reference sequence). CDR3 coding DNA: TGTGCTAGCAGCTTAGGGTCGGAGGGCACCTACGAGCAGTACTTC. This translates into CASSLGSEGTYEQYF.

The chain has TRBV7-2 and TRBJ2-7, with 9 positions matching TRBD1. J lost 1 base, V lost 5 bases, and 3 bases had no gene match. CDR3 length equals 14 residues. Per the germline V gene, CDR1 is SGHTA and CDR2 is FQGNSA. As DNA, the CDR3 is TGTGCCAGCAGCCCACAGGGGGCGTCCTACGAGCAGTACTTC. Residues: CASSPQGASYEQYF.

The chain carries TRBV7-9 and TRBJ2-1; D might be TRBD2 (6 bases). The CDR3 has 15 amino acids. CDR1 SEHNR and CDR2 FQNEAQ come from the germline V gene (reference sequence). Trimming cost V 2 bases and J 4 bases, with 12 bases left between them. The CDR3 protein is CASSLRLGGYNEQFF. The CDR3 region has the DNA TGTGCCAGCAGCTTAAGACTGGGAGGATACAATGAGCAGTTCTTC.

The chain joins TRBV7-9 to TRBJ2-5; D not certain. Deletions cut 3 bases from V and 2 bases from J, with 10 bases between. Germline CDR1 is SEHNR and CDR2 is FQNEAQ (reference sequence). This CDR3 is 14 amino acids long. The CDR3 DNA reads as TGTGCCAGCAGCTTGGGTGTAGCACAAGAGACCCAGTACTTC. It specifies CASSLGVAQETQYF. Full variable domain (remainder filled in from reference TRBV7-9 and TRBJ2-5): DTGVSQNPRHKITKRGQNVTFRCDPISEHNRLYWYRQTLGQGPEFLTYFQNEAQLEKSRLLSDRFSAERPKGSFSTLEIQRTEQGDSAMYLCASSLGVAQETQYFGPGTRLLVL.

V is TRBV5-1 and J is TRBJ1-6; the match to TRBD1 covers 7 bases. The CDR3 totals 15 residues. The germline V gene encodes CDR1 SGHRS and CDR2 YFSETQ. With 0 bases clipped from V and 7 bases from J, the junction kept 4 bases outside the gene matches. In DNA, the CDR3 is TGCGCCAGCAGCTTGGAGGGACAGCGGAATTCACCCCTCCACTTT. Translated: CASSLEGQRNSPLHF. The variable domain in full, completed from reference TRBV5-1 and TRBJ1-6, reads KAGVTQTPRYLIKTRGQQVTLSCSPISGHRSVSWYQQTPGQGLQFLFEYFSETQRNKGNFPGRFSGRQFSNSRSEMNVSTLELGDSALYLCASSLEGQRNSPLHFGNGTRLTVT.

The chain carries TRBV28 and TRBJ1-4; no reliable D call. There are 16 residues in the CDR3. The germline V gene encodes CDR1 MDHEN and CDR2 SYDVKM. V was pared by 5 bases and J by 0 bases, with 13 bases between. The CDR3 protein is CASSRRQAATNEKLFF. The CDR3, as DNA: TGTGCCAGCAGTCGTAGGCAGGCTGCAACTAATGAAAAACTGTTTTTT.

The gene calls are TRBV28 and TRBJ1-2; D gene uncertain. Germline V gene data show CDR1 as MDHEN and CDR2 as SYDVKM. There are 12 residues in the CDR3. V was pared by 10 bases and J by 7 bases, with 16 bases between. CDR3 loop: CATGRKARGYTF. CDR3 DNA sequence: TGTGCCACAGGAAGAAAGGCGCGTGGCTACACCTTC.

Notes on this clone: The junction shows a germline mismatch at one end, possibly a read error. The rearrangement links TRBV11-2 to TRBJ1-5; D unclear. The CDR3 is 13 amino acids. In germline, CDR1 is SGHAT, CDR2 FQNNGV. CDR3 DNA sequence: TGTGCCAGCAGCCTAGACGTCTTGAAGCCCCAGCATTTT. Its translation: CASSLDVLKPQHF.

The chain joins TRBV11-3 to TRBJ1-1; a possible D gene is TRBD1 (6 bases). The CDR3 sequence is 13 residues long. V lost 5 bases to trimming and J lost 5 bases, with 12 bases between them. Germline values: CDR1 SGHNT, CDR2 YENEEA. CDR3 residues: CASSTGTRTEAFF. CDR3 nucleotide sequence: TGTGCCAGCAGCACAGGGACGCGAACTGAAGCTTTCTTT. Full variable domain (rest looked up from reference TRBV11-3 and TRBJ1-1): EAGVVQSPRYKIIEKKQPVAFWCNPISGHNTLYWYLQNLGQGPELLIRYENEEAVDDSQLPKDRFSAERLKGVDSTLKIQPAELGDSAVYLCASSTGTRTEAFFGQGTRLTVV.

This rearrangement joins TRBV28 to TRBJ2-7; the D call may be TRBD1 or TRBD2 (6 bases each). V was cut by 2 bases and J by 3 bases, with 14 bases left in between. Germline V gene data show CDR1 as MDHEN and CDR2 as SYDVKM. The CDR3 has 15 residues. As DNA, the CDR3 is TGTGCCAGCAGTTTAACGGGGGCGGATCTCTACGAGCAGTACTTC. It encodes CASSLTGADLYEQYF.

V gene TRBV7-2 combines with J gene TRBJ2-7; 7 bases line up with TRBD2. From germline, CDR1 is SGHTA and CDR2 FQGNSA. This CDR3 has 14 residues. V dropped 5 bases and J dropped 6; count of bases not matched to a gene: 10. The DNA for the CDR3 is TGTGCCAGCAGCCCAGAGAGGACTAGTCGCGAGCAGTACTTC. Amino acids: CASSPERTSREQYF. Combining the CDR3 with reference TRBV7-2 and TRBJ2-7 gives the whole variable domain GAGVSQSPSNKVTEKGKDVELRCDPISGHTALYWYRQSLGQGLEFLIYFQGNSAPDKSGLPSDRFSAERTGGSVSTLTIQRTQQEDSAVYLCASSPERTSREQYFGPGTRLTVT.

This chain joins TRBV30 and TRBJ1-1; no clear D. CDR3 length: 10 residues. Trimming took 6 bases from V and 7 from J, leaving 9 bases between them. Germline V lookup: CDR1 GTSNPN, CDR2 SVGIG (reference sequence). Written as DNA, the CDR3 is TGTGCCTGCCGGACGGTTGAAGCTTTCTTT. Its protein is CACRTVEAFF.